A single sample gave rise to the 22 T cell receptor beta chains below, sequenced in a study of control samples from healthy donors and cancer patients. Assay: immunoSEQ multiplex PCR; the TCRdb copy retains only in-frame clones and omits some. The data contain tens of thousands of clones, approximately 92% of them singletons. The specimen was PBMCs. The receptors were gathered from a man aged 25-45 years with colorectal cancer.

This rearrangement joins TRBV2 to TRBJ1-4; D remains ambiguous. Germline lookup yields CDR1 SNHLY and CDR2 FYNNEI. Trimming stripped 8 bases from V and 8 bases from J, with 9 bases between. The CDR3 covers 11 residues. CDR3 bases: TGTGCCAGCGGGCAGGTGGAAAAACTGTTTTTT. Translating gives CASGQVEKLFF.

The chain carries TRBV9 and TRBJ2-7; D gene unclear. Trimming cost V 0 bases and J 7 bases, with 14 bases left between them. Germline values: CDR1 SGDLS, CDR2 YYNGEE. The CDR3 runs 14 residues. The CDR3 spells CASSVAPGVGEQYF. DNA of the CDR3: TGTGCCAGCAGCGTAGCCCCCGGTGTAGGGGAGCAGTACTTC.

The CDR3 DNA follows: TGTGCCAGCAGTGGCCTGGGACTAGCGGGCCCCTCCGGGGAGCTGTTTTTT. Translated, it gives CASSGLGLAGPSGELFF. This chain joins TRBV6-1 and TRBJ2-2; 12 bases match TRBD2. Germline lookup yields CDR1 MNHNS and CDR2 SASEGT. V lost 4 bases to trimming and J lost 6 bases; unmatched junction nucleotides: 9. CDR3 length: 17 residues.

This clone was detected only once. The V gene is TRBV4-3, the J gene TRBJ1-2; D may be TRBD1 (5 bases). V was pared by 1 base and J by 2 bases, with 14 bases between. This CDR3 has 16 residues. Germline V lookup: CDR1 LGHNA, CDR2 YSLEER. In DNA, the CDR3 is TGCGCCAGCAGCCAAGTGAACGGACAAATGAACTATGGCTACACCTTC. Translation: CASSQVNGQMNYGYTF.

J is TRBJ2-1 and V is TRBV29-1; D may correspond to TRBD1 or TRBD2 (5 bases each). The CDR3 spans 15 residues. The ends were cut back, 1 base at V and 0 bases at J, with 10 bases in the middle. Germline V lookup: CDR1 SQVTM, CDR2 ANQGSEA. CDR3 DNA sequence: TGCAGCGTTGAAGGAGGGGAGATCTCCTACAATGAGCAGTTCTTC. Its translation is CSVEGGEISYNEQFF.

This clone showed up just once. This chain connects TRBV7-9 to TRBJ1-3; D is possibly TRBD1 (6 bases). V was clipped by 5 bases and J by 2 bases, with 7 bases between them. Germline V gene sequence: CDR1 SEHNR, CDR2 FQNEAQ (reference sequence). The CDR3 has 13 residues. This chain's CDR3 is CASSPGAGNTIYF. In DNA form, the CDR3 reads TGTGCCAGCAGCCCAGGGGCTGGAAACACCATATATTTT. Looking up the rest from reference TRBV7-9 and TRBJ1-3 gives the full variable domain: DTGVSQNPRHKITKRGQNVTFRCDPISEHNRLYWYRQTLGQGPEFLTYFQNEAQLEKSRLLSDRFSAERPKGSFSTLEIQRTEQGDSAMYLCASSPGAGNTIYFGEGSWLTVV.

This chain uses TRBV5-1 with TRBJ2-1; 10 bases map to TRBD1. CDR1 and CDR2 (germline): SGHRS, YFSETQ. With 0 bases clipped from V and 7 bases from J, the junction kept 4 bases outside the gene matches. CDR3 size: 15 residues. The CDR3 DNA reads TGCGCCAGCAGCTTGGCCGGGACAGGGGTTAATGAGCAGTTCTTC. This encodes CASSLAGTGVNEQFF.

The CDR3 nucleotides are TGCGCCAGCAGTGACGGGGGTAGCTACAATGAGCAGTTCTTC. Translating it yields CASSDGGSYNEQFF. The J gene is TRBJ2-1, the V gene TRBV10-1; possible D gene TRBD2, 6 bases. CDR3 length equals 14 residues. Trimming left V 3 bases short and J 3 bases short, with 9 bases between. Germline assignment: CDR1 WNHNN and CDR2 SYGVQD (reference sequence).

The chain recombines TRBV10-3 with TRBJ1-6; D perhaps matches TRBD1 (5 bases). The CDR3 runs to 13 residues. Trimming took 3 bases from V and 10 from J, leaving 10 bases between them. CDR1 and CDR2 (germline): ENHRY, SYGVKD. The CDR3 DNA is TGTGCCATCAGTGAAACAGGTGACTCACCCCTCCACTTT. Encoded protein: CAISETGDSPLHF.

The chain joins TRBV18 to TRBJ1-2; 10 nucleotides match TRBD1. The V and J ends lost 3 bases and 4 bases, in that order; junction bases with no gene match: 14. Germline V gene lookup returns CDR1 KGHSH and CDR2 LQKENI. This CDR3 region has 18 residues. The CDR3 loop reads CASSPGGTGDTQPYGYTF. In DNA form, the CDR3 reads TGTGCCAGCTCACCGGGAGGGACAGGGGACACGCAACCCTATGGCTACACCTTC. The full variable domain, in which reference TRBV18 and TRBJ1-2 provide the parts outside the CDR3, is NAGVMQNPRHLVRRRGQEARLRCSPMKGHSHVYWYRQLPEEGLKFMVYLQKENIIDESGMPKERFSAEFPKEGPSILRIQQVVRGDSAAYFCASSPGGTGDTQPYGYTFGSGTRLTVV.

The chain combines TRBV4-3 with TRBJ1-2, with D maybe TRBD1 (6 bases). CDR1 and CDR2 (germline): LGHNA, YSLEER. This CDR3 has 21 amino acids. Trimming cost V 1 base and J 3 bases, with 30 bases left between them. The CDR3 region is CASSQGKFHDRNLFWDYGYTF. The DNA of the CDR3 is TGCGCCAGCAGCCAAGGGAAATTCCATGACAGGAATTTATTTTGGGACTATGGCTACACCTTC.

The chain employs TRBV19 and TRBJ1-5; unclear D gene. CDR3 length equals 12 residues. With 5 bases removed from V and 4 bases from J, the gap between germline ends came to 6 bases. CDR1 is LNHDA, CDR2 SQIVND, per germline (reference sequence). In DNA form, the CDR3 reads TGTGCCAGTAGTGGCGGGAATCAGCCCCAGCATTTT. This encodes CASSGGNQPQHF.

The chain has TRBV5-5 and TRBJ2-7; D is uncertain. CDR1 and CDR2 from the germline V gene are SGHKS and YYEKEE (reference sequence). V was cut by 2 bases and J by 6 bases, with 9 bases left in between. CDR3 length: 12 amino acids. The CDR3 loop reads CASSLSPGEQYF. In DNA, the CDR3 is TGTGCCAGCAGCTTAAGTCCTGGCGAGCAGTACTTC.

The genes are TRBV30 and TRBJ1-1; D perhaps matches TRBD1 (5 bases). The germline V gene encodes CDR1 GTSNPN and CDR2 SVGIG (reference sequence). Trimming took off 3 bases at V and 0 bases at J, with 8 bases between the two ends. The length of the CDR3 is 13 residues. The CDR3 spells CAWSRDMNTEAFF. The CDR3 DNA reads TGTGCCTGGAGCAGGGATATGAACACTGAAGCTTTCTTT.

The V call is TRBV7-8, the J call TRBJ2-2; 11 bases line up with TRBD2. J gave up 5 bases and V 2 bases, and 4 bases lay outside the gene matches. CDR3 length equals 16 residues. Germline V gene data show CDR1 as SGHVS and CDR2 as FQNEAQ. The CDR3 DNA is TGTGCCAGCAGCTTACTAGCGGGGGGAGGGACCGGGGAGCTGTTTTTT. It specifies CASSLLAGGGTGELFF. Full variable domain (outside the CDR3, taken from reference TRBV7-8 and TRBJ2-2): GAGVSQSPRYKVAKRGQDVALRCDPISGHVSLFWYQQALGQGPEFLTYFQNEAQLDKSGLPSDRFFAERPEGSVSTLKIQRTQQEDSAVYLCASSLLAGGGTGELFFGEGSRLTVL.

This rearrangement joins TRBV6-5 to TRBJ1-6, with a possible D match to TRBD1 (6 bases). The CDR3 totals 16 residues. Germline V gene data show CDR1 as MNHEY and CDR2 as SVGAGI. V was trimmed by 0 bases and J by 10 bases, leaving 16 bases between them. The CDR3 loop is CASSYSGGRRTSPLHF. CDR3 nucleotides: TGTGCCAGCAGTTACTCGGGGGGGCGAAGGACCTCACCCCTCCACTTT.

V gene TRBV11-2 combines with J gene TRBJ2-5; 8 bases fit TRBD2. Germline V gene lookup returns CDR1 SGHAT and CDR2 FQNNGV. Losses at the gene ends were 4 bases for V and 7 bases for J; bases not matched to a gene: 14. CDR3 length: 16 amino acids. CDR3 in DNA: TGTGCCAGCAGCTACCAAGCGGGGGCAGTTCTGGGGACCCAGTACTTC. Translating gives CASSYQAGAVLGTQYF. Filled out from reference TRBV11-2 and TRBJ2-5, the complete variable domain reads EAGVAQSPRYKIIEKRQSVAFWCNPISGHATLYWYQQILGQGPKLLIQFQNNGVVDDSQLPKDRFSAERLKGVDSTLKIQPAKLEDSAVYLCASSYQAGAVLGTQYFGPGTRLLVL.

The chain employs TRBV25-1 and TRBJ2-2; 9 positions agree with TRBD1. The V segment lost 3 bases and the J segment 5 bases; nucleotides outside the gene matches: 10. The CDR3 contains 17 residues. The germline gives CDR1 MGHDK, CDR2 SYGVNS. CDR3 sequence reads: CASSERDRGFWTGELFF. CDR3 coding DNA: TGTGCCAGCAGTGAGCGAGACAGGGGGTTTTGGACCGGGGAGCTGTTTTTT.

The J gene is TRBJ1-2, the V gene TRBV30; maybe TRBD1 (5 bases). Germline CDR1 and CDR2: GTSNPN and SVGIG (reference sequence). This CDR3 spans 12 amino acids. V lost 2 bases and J 7 bases, leaving 11 bases between the germline ends. The CDR3 region is CAWSPRDSGYTF. CDR3 coding DNA: TGTGCCTGGAGTCCCAGGGATAGTGGCTACACCTTC.

This clone was recorded only once. This chain links TRBV7-9 with TRBJ2-3; the D gene could be TRBD1 or TRBD2 (5 bases each). There are 14 residues in the CDR3. Trimming removed 4 bases from V and 6 bases from J, with 14 bases in between. Germline V CDR1 and CDR2: SEHNR, FQNEAQ (reference sequence). This CDR3 is CASSSGASGDTQYF. In DNA, the CDR3 is TGTGCCAGCAGCTCCGGGGCCTCCGGGGATACGCAGTATTTT.

The V call is TRBV30, the J call TRBJ1-6; D unresolved. The CDR3 is 18 residues long. V lost 3 bases and J lost 0, with 18 bases in between. Germline assignment: CDR1 GTSNPN and CDR2 SVGIG (reference sequence). In nucleotides, the CDR3 is TGTGCCTGGAGCGGGCGCCGGGGTCCGAGCTCCTATAATTCACCCCTCCACTTT. It is translated as CAWSGRRGPSSYNSPLHF.

The V and J genes are TRBV30 and TRBJ1-2, with D possibly matching TRBD1 (6 bases). Germline CDR1 reads GTSNPN; CDR2 reads SVGIG (reference sequence). V lost 0 bases and J lost 2, with 7 bases in between. The CDR3 runs 13 residues. The CDR3 region has the DNA TGTGCCTGGAGTGTGGGACACAACTATGGCTACACCTTC. Its translation is CAWSVGHNYGYTF.